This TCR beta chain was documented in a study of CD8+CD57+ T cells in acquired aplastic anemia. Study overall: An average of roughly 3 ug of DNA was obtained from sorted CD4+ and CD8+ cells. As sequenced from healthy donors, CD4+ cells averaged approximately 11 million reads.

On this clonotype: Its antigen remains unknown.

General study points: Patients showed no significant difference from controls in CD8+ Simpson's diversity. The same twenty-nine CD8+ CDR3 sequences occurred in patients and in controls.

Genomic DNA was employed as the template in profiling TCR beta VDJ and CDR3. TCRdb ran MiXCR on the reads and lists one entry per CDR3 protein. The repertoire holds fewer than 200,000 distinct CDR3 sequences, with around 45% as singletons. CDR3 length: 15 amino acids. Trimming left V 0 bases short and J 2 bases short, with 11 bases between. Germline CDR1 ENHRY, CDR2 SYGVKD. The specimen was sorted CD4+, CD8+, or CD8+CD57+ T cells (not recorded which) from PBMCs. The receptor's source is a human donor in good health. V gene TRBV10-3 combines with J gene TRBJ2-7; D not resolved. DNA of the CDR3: TGTGCCATCAGTGAGTCAATTCGGACCGCCTACGAGCAGTACTTC. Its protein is CAISESIRTAYEQYF.